This T cell receptor (beta chain) stems from a study of blood T cell repertoires in COVID-19. Study-level background: Samples representing acute and convalescent COVID-19 were sourced from the United States, Italy and Spain. In each case, the material was cDNA or gDNA derived from T cells, B-cell-depleted T cells, or PBMCs.

CDR3 length: 14 amino acids. Trimming took 7 bases from V and 5 from J; bases not matched to a gene: 6. Per germline, CDR1 SGHAT and CDR2 FQNNGV. Assay: immunoSEQ multiplex PCR; the TCRdb copy retains only in-frame clones and omits some. This sample has some 210,000 clones, with around four fifths found just once. Sequenced material: peripheral blood. The receptor was derived from a man between 50 and 59 years old with active or convalescent COVID-19. The chain joins TRBV11-2 to TRBJ2-5, with TRBD2 matching 11 bases. CDR3 DNA: TGTGCCAGCACACTAGCGGGGGCCGGGGAGACCCAGTACTTC. Translation gives CASTLAGAGETQYF.